This TCR beta chain was captured in a study of cytomegalovirus exposure and HLA in healthy donors. The PCR used 60 Vbeta and 13 Jbeta primers. Assay: immunoSEQ multiplex PCR; the TCRdb copy retains only in-frame clones and omits some. Of over 200,000 clones listed, 60% to 80% are singletons. The ends lost 4 bases at V and 2 bases at J; junction bases unmatched: 10. Germline CDR1 reads SQVTM; CDR2 reads ANQGSEA. There are 15 residues in the CDR3. The clonotype originates from a male donor in good health and CMV-seronegative. J is TRBJ2-7 and V is TRBV29-1, with TRBD1 identical over 8 bases. The sequencing sample was made of PBMCs. CDR3 residues: CSVGFQGARAYEQYF. The CDR3 DNA sequence: TGCAGCGTTGGCTTTCAGGGGGCTAGGGCCTACGAGCAGTACTTC.